The clone carrying this T cell receptor (beta chain) was found a few times. Primed by a sample-barcoded 5' primer and a J-beta primer mix, a second PCR proceeded for about 7 to 12 cycles. TCRdb itself ran the 5' RACE reads through MiXCR, one entry per CDR3 protein. This table has over 950,000 distinct CDR3 sequences, 35% to 45% appearing once. The record originates from a study of blood T cells in healthy people across ages. Germline V CDR1 and CDR2: DFQATT, SNEGSKA (reference sequence). V lost 0 bases and J 7 bases, leaving 10 bases between the germline ends. The CDR3 extends over 12 amino acids. This sequence joins TRBV20-1 and TRBJ2-7, with D uncertain. Sequences were obtained from blood. This TCR derives from a man between 18 and 29 years old in good health. The CDR3 here is CSAREGEEEQYF. DNA of the CDR3: TGCAGTGCTAGAGAGGGCGAGGAGGAGCAGTACTTC.